The 13 T cell receptor beta chains below were found in one sample sequenced in a study of T-cell reconstitution after alpha-beta-depleted transplantation in children. Unique molecular identifiers were incorporated into the prepared TCRbeta library. TCRdb reanalysed the PCR reads using MiXCR and keeps one entry per CDR3 protein. The table includes 700,000 or so distinct CDR3 sequences, about an eighth detected once. The sample here was PBMCs, taken before TCRalphabeta/CD19-depleted stem cell transplant. The receptors originated from a girl aged 2 to 10 with congenital amegakaryocytic thrombocytopenia, due to receive a stem cell transplant.

This clonotype showed up many times. The CDR3 region has the DNA TGTGCCAGCAGCCCTCCCGGGGTGGATACGCAGTATTTT. The encoded protein is CASSPPGVDTQYF. This chain connects TRBV6-1 to TRBJ2-3; D is perhaps TRBD2 (5 bases). The CDR3 contains 13 residues. Trimming took 6 bases from V and 6 from J, leaving 13 bases between them. Germline-derived CDR1 and CDR2 are MNHNS and SASEGT.

The rearrangement uses TRBV3-1 and TRBJ2-1; D is undetermined. The CDR3 totals 11 residues. Trimming removed 5 bases at V and 13 bases at J, with 12 bases between. Per the germline V gene, CDR1 is LGHDT and CDR2 is YNNKEL (reference sequence). CDR3 in DNA: TGTGCCAGCAGCTCCACTTTATCTCAGTTCTTC. Translation gives CASSSTLSQFF.

This clonotype has ten or more counts. This chain links TRBV29-1 with TRBJ2-3; maybe TRBD2 (6 bases). The CDR3 has 18 residues. Trimming took 3 bases from V and 1 from J, leaving 23 bases between them. Germline V lookup: CDR1 SQVTM, CDR2 ANQGSEA. CDR3 bases: TGCAGCGTTGAGGTCGTAGCAGCGGGCAGCTGGGGCACAGATACGCAGTATTTT. Protein sequence: CSVEVVAAGSWGTDTQYF.

The chain has TRBV25-1 and TRBJ2-2; TRBD2 matches at 13 bases. Germline V gene sequence: CDR1 MGHDK, CDR2 SYGVNS. CDR3 length equals 18 residues. After removal of 2 bases from V and 5 bases from J, the junction contained 8 bases not matched to a gene. CDR3 nucleotide sequence: TGTGCCAGCAGTGAAGTTAGGACTAGCGGGAGCCGAACCGGGGAGCTGTTTTTT. This gives the protein CASSEVRTSGSRTGELFF.

This clonotype was observed at least ten times. This CDR3 reads CASSPLSGSTDTQYF. In DNA form, the CDR3 reads TGTGCCAGCAGCCCGTTGTCGGGTAGCACAGATACGCAGTATTTT. This sequence joins TRBV7-6 and TRBJ2-3; D call uncertain. Trimming pared 5 bases from V and 0 bases from J, leaving 12 bases between. CDR1 is SGHVS and CDR2 is FNYEAQ in the germline V gene. This CDR3 is 15 amino acids long.

This clonotype was observed at least ten times. The chain employs TRBV5-1 and TRBJ2-7, with 13 bases fitting TRBD2. Germline values: CDR1 SGHRS, CDR2 YFSETQ. V lost 4 bases and J lost 5; bases outside the gene matches: 6. This CDR3 contains 15 residues. The CDR3 spells CASSPRTSGSNEQYF. DNA for the CDR3: TGCGCCAGCAGCCCGAGGACTAGCGGGAGTAACGAGCAGTACTTC.

This clonotype was seen only a few times. This chain uses TRBV4-1 with TRBJ2-2; no reliable D call. The CDR3 is 14 amino acids. Trimming shortened V by 3 bases and J by 2 bases, and 7 bases separated the two germline ends. Germline CDR1 and CDR2: MGHRA and YSYEKL. CDR3 in amino acids: CASSQGFNTGELFF. CDR3 DNA sequence: TGCGCCAGCAGCCAGGGGTTCAACACCGGGGAGCTGTTTTTT.

This clonotype was seen many times. This rearrangement joins TRBV7-6 to TRBJ2-5; no clear D gene. Germline CDR1 is SGHVS and CDR2 is FNYEAQ. The CDR3 spans 11 residues. Trimming cost V 2 bases and J 8 bases, with 6 bases left between them. The CDR3 DNA is TGTGCCAGCAGCTTAACCCAAACCCAGTACTTC. Protein: CASSLTQTQYF.

This clonotype was recorded many times. The V gene is TRBV27, the J gene TRBJ2-7, with D perhaps matching TRBD2 (6 bases). The CDR3 contains 14 residues. In germline, CDR1 is MNHEY, CDR2 SMNVEV (reference sequence). Trimming left V 3 bases short and J 6 bases short, with 15 bases between. The CDR3 reads CASSFSGSLSEQYF. CDR3 DNA sequence: TGTGCCAGCAGTTTCTCCGGGAGTCTCTCCGAGCAGTACTTC.

With respect to this clonotype: This clone may be a read error of a much larger clone one base away. The chain carries TRBV5-1 and TRBJ2-5; 9 positions match TRBD2. This CDR3 region has 19 residues. Germline V gene data show CDR1 as SGHRS and CDR2 as YFSETQ. Losses at the gene ends were 0 bases for V and 8 bases for J; bases not matched to a gene: 20. The CDR3 is CASSLVGQREAVGFDTQYF. For the CDR3, the DNA is TGCGCCAGCAGCTTGGTGGGCCAGCGGGAGGCCGTAGGTTTCGACACCCAGTACTTC.

The rearrangement joins TRBV5-1 to TRBJ1-1; D uncertain. This CDR3 is built from 15 residues. V lost 0 bases and J 0 bases, leaving 9 bases between the germline ends. Germline CDR1 and CDR2: SGHRS and YFSETQ. CDR3 region: CASSLAQQMNTEAFF. The CDR3 nucleotides are TGCGCCAGCAGCTTGGCACAGCAGATGAACACTGAAGCTTTCTTT.

This clonotype was counted many times. The chain links TRBV6-1 to TRBJ2-3; D uncertain. Germline values: CDR1 MNHNS, CDR2 SASEGT. The CDR3 totals 15 residues. Trimming shortened V by 5 bases and J by 0 bases, and 12 bases separated the two germline ends. The CDR3 region has the DNA TGTGCCAGCAGTACGAGGCTATCCAGCACAGATACGCAGTATTTT. Its protein product is CASSTRLSSTDTQYF.

This clonotype came up many times. V is TRBV5-6 and J is TRBJ2-1; D is ambiguous. The V end lost 0 bases, the J end lost 0 bases, and 10 bases lay between the germline ends. This CDR3 is 16 amino acids long. CDR1 SGHDT and CDR2 YYEEEE come from the germline V gene. CDR3 residues: CASSLGNWGSYNEQFF. The CDR3 DNA sequence: TGTGCCAGCAGCTTGGGTAACTGGGGCTCCTACAATGAGCAGTTCTTC.